The clone carrying this T cell receptor (beta chain) occurred a few times. V was shortened by 5 bases and J by 3 bases, with 11 bases between the two germline ends. The length of the CDR3 is 14 residues. Germline V gene lookup returns CDR1 SGHTA and CDR2 FQGNSA. The study's library attached unique molecular identifiers to single cDNA molecules. TCRdb re-called the RACE reads with MiXCR, one entry per CDR3 protein. The sample shows approximately 91,000 distinct CDR3 sequences, 11% of them seen only once. These data belong to a study of human T cells and chemical hapten exposure. Study-level background: A patient group, mainly female, showed alopecia areata, totalis or universalis.

Time point meaning: patch test 2, 6 weeks after DPC sensitization. This sample's treatment: therapeutic diphenylcyclopropenone sensitization with weekly scalp DPC. This receptor was taken from a man between 18 and 35 years old with alopecia areata. Some clones in this sample may be carry-over from other donors' samples. The genes are TRBV7-2 and TRBJ1-5, with D possibly matching TRBD1 (6 bases). The sequencing used whole blood, collected in connection with sensitization to the hapten diphenylcyclopropenone (DPC). CDR3 amino acids: CASSLRDNNQPQHF. The CDR3 DNA is TGTGCCAGCAGCCTCCGGGACAACAATCAGCCCCAGCATTTT.